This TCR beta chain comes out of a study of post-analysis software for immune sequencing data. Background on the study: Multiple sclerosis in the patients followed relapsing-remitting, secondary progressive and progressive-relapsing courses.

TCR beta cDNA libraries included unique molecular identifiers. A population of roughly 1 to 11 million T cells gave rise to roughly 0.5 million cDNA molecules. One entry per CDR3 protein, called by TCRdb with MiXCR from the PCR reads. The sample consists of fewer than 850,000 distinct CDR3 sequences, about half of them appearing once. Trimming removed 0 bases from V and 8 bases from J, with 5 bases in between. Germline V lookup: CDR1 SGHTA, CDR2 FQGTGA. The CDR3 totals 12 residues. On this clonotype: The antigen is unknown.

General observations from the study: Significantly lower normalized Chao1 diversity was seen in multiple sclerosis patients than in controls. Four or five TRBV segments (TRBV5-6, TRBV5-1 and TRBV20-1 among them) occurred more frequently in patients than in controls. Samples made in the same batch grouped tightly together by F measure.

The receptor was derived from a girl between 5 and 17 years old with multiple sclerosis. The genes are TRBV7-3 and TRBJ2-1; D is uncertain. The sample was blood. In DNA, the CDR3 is TGTGCCAGCAGCTTAACTCTCGATGAGCAGTTCTTC. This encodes CASSLTLDEQFF.